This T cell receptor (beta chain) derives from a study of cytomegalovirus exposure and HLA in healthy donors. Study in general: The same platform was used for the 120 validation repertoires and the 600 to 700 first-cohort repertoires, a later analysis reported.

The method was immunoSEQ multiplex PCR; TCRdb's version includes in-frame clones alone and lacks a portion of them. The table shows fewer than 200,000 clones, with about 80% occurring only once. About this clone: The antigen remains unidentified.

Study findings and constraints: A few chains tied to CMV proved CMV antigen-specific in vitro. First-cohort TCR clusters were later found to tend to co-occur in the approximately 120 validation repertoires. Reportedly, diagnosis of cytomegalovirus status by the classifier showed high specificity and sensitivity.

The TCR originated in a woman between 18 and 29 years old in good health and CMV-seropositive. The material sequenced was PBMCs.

CDR3 loop: CASTRLAGGTDTQYF. CDR3 DNA: TGTGCCAGCACTAGGCTAGCGGGGGGCACAGATACGCAGTATTTT. The chain is built from TRBV6-1 and TRBJ2-3; 10 nucleotides align to TRBD2. J gave up 1 base and V 7 bases, and 5 bases lay outside the gene matches. This CDR3 comprises 15 residues. The germline gives CDR1 MNHNS, CDR2 SASEGT.